Listed below are T cell receptor beta chains from one sample, sequenced in a study of cytomegalovirus exposure and HLA in healthy donors. The data were produced by immunoSEQ multiplex PCR, yet TCRdb's version contains in-frame clones alone and is incomplete. There are tens of thousands of clones in the sample; 40% to 45% occur only once, and under 2% lies in the top ten. Material: PBMCs. The receptors here all came from a woman in her forties or fifties in good health and CMV-seronegative. Both conserved end residues are part of each CDR3. Each record gives: clone size, V gene, D gene, CDR3 length, J gene, CDR3 protein, CDR3 DNA. The D gene is left open where the match is weak. Size tells how often a clone was seen (once, few, many) or the class of an expanded clone, and some rows leave it out.

clone size: .
V gene: TRBV6-1
D gene: .
CDR3 length: 13
J gene: TRBJ1-5
CDR3 protein: CASSEYRGQPQHF
CDR3 DNA: TGTGCCAGCAGTGAATATCGGGGTCAGCCCCAGCATTTT

clone size: few
V gene: TRBV19
D gene: TRBD1
CDR3 length: 14
J gene: TRBJ2-7
CDR3 protein: CASSGQGTVYEQYF
CDR3 DNA: TGTGCCAGTAGTGGGCAGGGGACAGTTTACGAGCAGTACTTC

clone size: few
V gene: TRBV2
D gene: .
CDR3 length: 12
J gene: TRBJ2-5
CDR3 protein: CANSRVQETQYF
CDR3 DNA: TGTGCCAATTCCAGGGTGCAAGAGACCCAGTACTTC

clone size: .
V gene: TRBV27
D gene: TRBD1
CDR3 length: 16
J gene: TRBJ2-7
CDR3 protein: CASSPPPGQGDYEQYF
CDR3 DNA: TGTGCCAGCAGCCCCCCCCCGGGACAGGGGGACTACGAGCAGTACTTC

clone size: few
V gene: TRBV9
D gene: .
CDR3 length: 12
J gene: TRBJ1-2
CDR3 protein: CASSANLGAYTF
CDR3 DNA: TGTGCCAGCAGCGCCAACCTCGGTGCCTACACCTTC

clone size: .
V gene: TRBV11-3
D gene: TRBD1
CDR3 length: 16
J gene: TRBJ2-1
CDR3 protein: CASSPGTAYSYNEQFF
CDR3 DNA: TGTGCCAGCAGCCCCGGGACAGCCTACTCCTACAATGAGCAGTTCTTC

clone size: .
V gene: TRBV28
D gene: TRBD1
CDR3 length: 16
J gene: TRBJ1-1
CDR3 protein: CASSFRDRGPYTEAFF
CDR3 DNA: TGTGCCAGCAGTTTTCGGGACAGGGGGCCGTACACTGAAGCTTTCTTT

clone size: .
V gene: TRBV6-6
D gene: TRBD2
CDR3 length: 15
J gene: TRBJ2-7
CDR3 protein: CASKGSVLAGDEQYF
CDR3 DNA: TGTGCCAGCAAGGGTAGTGTTCTAGCGGGAGACGAGCAGTACTTC

clone size: .
V gene: TRBV7-8
D gene: .
CDR3 length: 14
J gene: TRBJ2-7
CDR3 protein: CASSSLGKPYEQYF
CDR3 DNA: TGTGCCAGCAGCAGTCTCGGGAAACCCTACGAGCAGTACTTC

clone size: .
V gene: TRBV6-1
D gene: TRBD1
CDR3 length: 14
J gene: TRBJ2-2
CDR3 protein: CASSGQGAPGELFF
CDR3 DNA: TGTGCCAGCAGTGGACAGGGGGCCCCCGGGGAGCTGTTTTTT

clone size: .
V gene: TRBV5-1
D gene: TRBD1
CDR3 length: 14
J gene: TRBJ1-3
CDR3 protein: CASSLTGTGNTIYF
CDR3 DNA: TGCGCCAGCAGCCTGACAGGGACTGGAAACACCATATATTTT

clone size: .
V gene: TRBV30
D gene: .
CDR3 length: 10
J gene: TRBJ1-1
CDR3 protein: CAWSALEAFF
CDR3 DNA: TGTGCCTGGAGTGCCCTAGAGGCTTTCTTT

clone size: few
V gene: TRBV5-8
D gene: .
CDR3 length: 15
J gene: TRBJ1-1
CDR3 protein: CASSPFNYSFQGAFF
CDR3 DNA: TGTGCCAGCAGCCCATTTAATTACAGTTTCCAGGGGGCTTTCTTT

clone size: few
V gene: TRBV11-1
D gene: TRBD1
CDR3 length: 15
J gene: TRBJ2-7
CDR3 protein: CASSRTGDSSYEQYF
CDR3 DNA: TGTGCCAGCAGCCGTACAGGGGACAGCTCCTACGAGCAGTACTTC

clone size: .
V gene: TRBV5-5
D gene: .
CDR3 length: 15
J gene: TRBJ1-3
CDR3 protein: CASSGGGSSGNTIYF
CDR3 DNA: TGTGCCAGCAGCGGGGGGGGAAGCTCTGGAAACACCATATATTTT

clone size: .
V gene: TRBV7-9
D gene: TRBD2
CDR3 length: 19
J gene: TRBJ2-3
CDR3 protein: CASSPPGLAGVGGVYTQYF
CDR3 DNA: TGTGCCAGCAGCCCTCCGGGACTAGCGGGGGTTGGGGGTGTTTATACGCAGTATTTT